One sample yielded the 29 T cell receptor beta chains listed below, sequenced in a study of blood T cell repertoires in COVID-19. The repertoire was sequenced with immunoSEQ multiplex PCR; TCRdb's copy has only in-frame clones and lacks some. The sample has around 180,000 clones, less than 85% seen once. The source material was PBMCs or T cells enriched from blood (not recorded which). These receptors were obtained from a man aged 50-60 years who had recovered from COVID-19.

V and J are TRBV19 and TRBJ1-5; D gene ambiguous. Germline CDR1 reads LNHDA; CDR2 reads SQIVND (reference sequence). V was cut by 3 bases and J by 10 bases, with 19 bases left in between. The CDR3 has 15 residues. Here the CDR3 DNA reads TGTGCCAGTAGTATTGAGGGAGCAGGCCCGGCTCCCCAGCATTTT. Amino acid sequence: CASSIEGAGPAPQHF.

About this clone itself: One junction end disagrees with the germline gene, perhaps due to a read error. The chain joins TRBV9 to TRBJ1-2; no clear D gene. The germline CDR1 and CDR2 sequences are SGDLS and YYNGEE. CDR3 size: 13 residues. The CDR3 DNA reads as TGTGCCAGCAGCGTAACTCAGGCCCCTCCTTTAGACTTC. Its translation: CASSVTQAPPLDF.

DNA of the CDR3: TGTGCCAGTAGTATCGGACAGATCTATAATTCACCCCTCCACTTT. It codes for CASSIGQIYNSPLHF. This chain connects TRBV19 to TRBJ1-6; possible D gene TRBD1, 6 bases. Per the germline V gene, CDR1 is LNHDA and CDR2 is SQIVND (reference sequence). The CDR3 has 15 residues. Between the trimmed V and J ends, which lost 3 bases and 3 bases, there was a span of 9 bases.

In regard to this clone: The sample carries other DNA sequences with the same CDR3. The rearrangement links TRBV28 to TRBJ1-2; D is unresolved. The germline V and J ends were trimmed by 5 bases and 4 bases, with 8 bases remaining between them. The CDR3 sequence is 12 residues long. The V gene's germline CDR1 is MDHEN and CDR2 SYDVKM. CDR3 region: CASSPFSYGYTF. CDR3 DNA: TGTGCCAGCAGTCCCTTTTCCTATGGCTACACCTTC.

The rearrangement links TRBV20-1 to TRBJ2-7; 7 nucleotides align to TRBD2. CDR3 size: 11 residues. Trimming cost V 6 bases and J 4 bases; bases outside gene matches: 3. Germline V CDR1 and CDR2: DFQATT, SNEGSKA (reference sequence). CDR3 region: CSAWRGYEQYF. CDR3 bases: TGCAGTGCGTGGCGGGGGTACGAGCAGTACTTC.

The CDR3 reads CASSPRGGSGGRSEQFF. In DNA form, the CDR3 reads TGTGCCAGCAGCCCCAGAGGCGGCAGCGGGGGGCGGAGTGAGCAGTTCTTC. The rearrangement links TRBV7-3 to TRBJ2-1; 9 bases match TRBD2. In germline, CDR1 is SGHTA, CDR2 FQGTGA. J was trimmed by 9 bases and V by 5 bases; bases with no gene match: 17. The CDR3 consists of 17 residues.

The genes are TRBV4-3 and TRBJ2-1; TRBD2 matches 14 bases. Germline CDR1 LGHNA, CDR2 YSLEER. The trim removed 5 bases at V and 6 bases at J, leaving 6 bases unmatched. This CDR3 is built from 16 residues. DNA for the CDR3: TGCGCCAGCAGCTCGGGACTAGCGGGGGACATCAATGAGCAGTTCTTC. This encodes CASSSGLAGDINEQFF.

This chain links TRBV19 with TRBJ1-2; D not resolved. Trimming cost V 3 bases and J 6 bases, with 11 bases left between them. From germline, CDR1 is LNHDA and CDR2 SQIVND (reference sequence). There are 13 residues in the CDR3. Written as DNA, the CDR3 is TGTGCCAGTAGTATTCGTTCCAGCGATGGCTACACCTTC. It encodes CASSIRSSDGYTF.

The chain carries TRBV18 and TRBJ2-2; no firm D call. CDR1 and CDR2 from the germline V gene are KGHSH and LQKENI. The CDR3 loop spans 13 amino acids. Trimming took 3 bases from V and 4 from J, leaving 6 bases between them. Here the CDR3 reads CASSPRSTGELFF. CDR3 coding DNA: TGTGCCAGCTCACCGCGGTCCACCGGGGAGCTGTTTTTT.

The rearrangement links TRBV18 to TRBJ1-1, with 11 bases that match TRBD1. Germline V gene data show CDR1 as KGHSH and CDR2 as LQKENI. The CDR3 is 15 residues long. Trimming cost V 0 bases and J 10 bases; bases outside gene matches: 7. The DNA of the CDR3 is TGTGCCAGCTCACCACCCGGGACAGGGGGTCCCCCAGCTTTCTTT. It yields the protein CASSPPGTGGPPAFF.

CDR3 amino acids: CASSPDRAETQYF. The CDR3 DNA sequence: TGCGCCAGCAGCCCCGACAGGGCCGAGACCCAGTACTTC. The rearrangement links TRBV5-1 to TRBJ2-5; 7 bases agree with TRBD1. CDR1 and CDR2 (germline): SGHRS, YFSETQ. After removal of 4 bases from V and 5 bases from J, the junction contained 5 bases not matched to a gene. The length of the CDR3 is 13 residues.

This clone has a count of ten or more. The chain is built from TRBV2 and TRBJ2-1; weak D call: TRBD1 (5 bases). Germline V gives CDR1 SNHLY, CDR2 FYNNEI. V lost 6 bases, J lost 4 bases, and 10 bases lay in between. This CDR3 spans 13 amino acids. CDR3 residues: CASRGQGYNEQFF. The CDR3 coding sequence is TGTGCCAGCAGAGGCCAGGGTTACAATGAGCAGTTCTTC.

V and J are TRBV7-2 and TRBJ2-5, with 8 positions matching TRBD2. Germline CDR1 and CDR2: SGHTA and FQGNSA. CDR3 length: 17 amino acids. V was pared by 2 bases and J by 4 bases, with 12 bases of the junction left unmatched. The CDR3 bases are TGTGCCAGCAGCTTATTTTTGAGAGGACTAGCAGCAGAGACCCAGTACTTC. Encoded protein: CASSLFLRGLAAETQYF.

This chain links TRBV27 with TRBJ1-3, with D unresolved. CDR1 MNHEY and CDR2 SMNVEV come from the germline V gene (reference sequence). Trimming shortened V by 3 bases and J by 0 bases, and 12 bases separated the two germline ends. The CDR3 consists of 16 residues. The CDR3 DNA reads TGTGCCAGCAGTTTGTTGGGCACATCCTCTGGAAACACCATATATTTT. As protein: CASSLLGTSSGNTIYF.

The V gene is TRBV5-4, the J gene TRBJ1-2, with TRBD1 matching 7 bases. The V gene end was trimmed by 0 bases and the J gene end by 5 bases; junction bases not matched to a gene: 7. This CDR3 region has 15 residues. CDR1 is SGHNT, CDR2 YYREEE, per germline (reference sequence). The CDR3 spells CASSLGKTGRYGYTF. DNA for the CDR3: TGTGCCAGCAGCTTGGGGAAGACAGGGCGTTATGGCTACACCTTC.

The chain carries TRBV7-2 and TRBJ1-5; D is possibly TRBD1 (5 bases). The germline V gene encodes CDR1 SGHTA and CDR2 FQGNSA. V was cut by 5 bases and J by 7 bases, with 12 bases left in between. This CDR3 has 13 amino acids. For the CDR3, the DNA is TGTGCCAGCAGCCGAAGGGGAGGACAGCCCCAGCATTTT. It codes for CASSRRGGQPQHF.

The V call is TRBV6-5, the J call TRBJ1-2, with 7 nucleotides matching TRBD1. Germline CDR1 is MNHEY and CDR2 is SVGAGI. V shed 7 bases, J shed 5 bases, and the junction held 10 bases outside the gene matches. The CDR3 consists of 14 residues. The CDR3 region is CASKLGDRGYGYTF. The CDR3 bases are TGTGCCAGCAAATTGGGGGACAGAGGTTATGGCTACACCTTC.

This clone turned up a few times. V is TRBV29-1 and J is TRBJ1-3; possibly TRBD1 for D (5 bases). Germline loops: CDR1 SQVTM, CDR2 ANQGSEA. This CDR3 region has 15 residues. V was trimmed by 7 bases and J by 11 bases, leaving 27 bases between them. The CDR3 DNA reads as TGCAGCGGGGGTAACAGGACAAAATTCTCCGACCCCATATATTTT. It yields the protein CSGGNRTKFSDPIYF.

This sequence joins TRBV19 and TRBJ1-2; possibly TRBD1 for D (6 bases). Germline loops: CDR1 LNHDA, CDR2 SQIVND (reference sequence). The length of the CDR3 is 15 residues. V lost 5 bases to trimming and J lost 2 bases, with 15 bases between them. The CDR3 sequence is CASSAKTGLNYGYTF. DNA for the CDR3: TGTGCCAGTAGTGCCAAGACAGGTCTGAACTATGGCTACACCTTC. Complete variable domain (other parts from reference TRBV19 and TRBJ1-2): DGGITQSPKYLFRKEGQNVTLSCEQNLNHDAMYWYRQDPGQGLRLIYYSQIVNDFQKGDIAEGYSVSREKKESFPLTVTSAQKNPTAFYLCASSAKTGLNYGYTFGSGTRLTVV.

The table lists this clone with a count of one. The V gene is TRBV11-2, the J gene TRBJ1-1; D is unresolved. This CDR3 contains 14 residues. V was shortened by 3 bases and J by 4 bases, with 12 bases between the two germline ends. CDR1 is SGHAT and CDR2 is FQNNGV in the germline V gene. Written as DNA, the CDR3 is TGTGCCAGCAGCTTCTCCCAGGTAGTCACTGAAGCTTTCTTT. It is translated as CASSFSQVVTEAFF.

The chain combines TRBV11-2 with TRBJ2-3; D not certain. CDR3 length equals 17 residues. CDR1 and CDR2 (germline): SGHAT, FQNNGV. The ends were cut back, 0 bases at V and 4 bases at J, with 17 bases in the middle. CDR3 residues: CASSLDRDLTWADTQYF. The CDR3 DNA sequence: TGTGCCAGCAGCTTAGATAGAGACTTAACTTGGGCAGATACGCAGTATTTT.

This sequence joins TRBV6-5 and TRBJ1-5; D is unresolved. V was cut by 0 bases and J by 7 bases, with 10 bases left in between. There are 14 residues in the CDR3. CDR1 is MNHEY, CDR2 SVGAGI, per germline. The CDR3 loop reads CASSYSGRGQPQHF. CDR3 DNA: TGTGCCAGCAGTTACTCTGGTCGAGGACAGCCCCAGCATTTT.

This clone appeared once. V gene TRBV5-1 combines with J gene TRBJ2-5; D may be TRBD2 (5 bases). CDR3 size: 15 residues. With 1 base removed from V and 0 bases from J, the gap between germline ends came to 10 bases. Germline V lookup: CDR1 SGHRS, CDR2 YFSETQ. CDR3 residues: CASSLQRADQETQYF. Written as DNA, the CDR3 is TGCGCCAGCAGCTTGCAGAGGGCCGACCAAGAGACCCAGTACTTC. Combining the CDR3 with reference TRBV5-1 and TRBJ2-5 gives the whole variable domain KAGVTQTPRYLIKTRGQQVTLSCSPISGHRSVSWYQQTPGQGLQFLFEYFSETQRNKGNFPGRFSGRQFSNSRSEMNVSTLELGDSALYLCASSLQRADQETQYFGPGTRLLVL.

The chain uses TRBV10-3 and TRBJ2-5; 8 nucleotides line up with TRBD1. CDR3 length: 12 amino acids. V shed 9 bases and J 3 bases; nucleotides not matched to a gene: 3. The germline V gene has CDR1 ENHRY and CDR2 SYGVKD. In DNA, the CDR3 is TGTGCCATAGGACAGGGAGAAGAGACCCAGTACTTC. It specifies CAIGQGEETQYF.

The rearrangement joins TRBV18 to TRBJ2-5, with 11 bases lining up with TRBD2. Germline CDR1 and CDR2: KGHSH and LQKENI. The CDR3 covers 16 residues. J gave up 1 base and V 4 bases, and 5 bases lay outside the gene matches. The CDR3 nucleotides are TGTGCCAGCTCACGGGGGACTAGCGGCTTCCAAGAGACCCAGTACTTC. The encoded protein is CASSRGTSGFQETQYF. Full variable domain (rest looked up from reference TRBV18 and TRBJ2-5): NAGVMQNPRHLVRRRGQEARLRCSPMKGHSHVYWYRQLPEEGLKFMVYLQKENIIDESGMPKERFSAEFPKEGPSILRIQQVVRGDSAAYFCASSRGTSGFQETQYFGPGTRLLVL.

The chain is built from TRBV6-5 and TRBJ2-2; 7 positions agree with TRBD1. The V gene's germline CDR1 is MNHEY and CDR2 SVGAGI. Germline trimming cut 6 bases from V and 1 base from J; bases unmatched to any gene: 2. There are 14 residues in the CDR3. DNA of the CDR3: TGTGCCAGCAGGGGGGACAGGAACACCGGGGAGCTGTTTTTT. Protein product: CASRGDRNTGELFF.

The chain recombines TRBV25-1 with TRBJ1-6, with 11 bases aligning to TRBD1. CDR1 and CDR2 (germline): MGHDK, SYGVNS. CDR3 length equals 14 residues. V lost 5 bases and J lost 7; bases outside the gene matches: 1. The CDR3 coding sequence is TGTGCCAGCAGTAGGGACAGGGGGAATTCACCCCTCCACTTT. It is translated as CASSRDRGNSPLHF.

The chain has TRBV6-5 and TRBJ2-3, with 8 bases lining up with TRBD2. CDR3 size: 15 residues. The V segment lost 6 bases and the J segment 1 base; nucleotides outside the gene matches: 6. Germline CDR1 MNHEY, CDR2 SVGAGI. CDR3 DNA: TGTGCCAGCAGCCTTGCGACTAGCGGCACAGATACGCAGTATTTT. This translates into CASSLATSGTDTQYF.

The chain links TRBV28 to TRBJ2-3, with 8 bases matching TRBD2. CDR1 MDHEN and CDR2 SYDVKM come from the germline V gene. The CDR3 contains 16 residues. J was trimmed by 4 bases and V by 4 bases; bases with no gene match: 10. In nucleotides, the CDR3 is TGTGCCAGCAGTTCCGGTGGAGCGGGGGCTTCAGATACGCAGTATTTT. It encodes CASSSGGAGASDTQYF.